This TCR beta chain is drawn from a study of cytomegalovirus exposure and HLA in healthy donors. Germline assignment: CDR1 LNHDA and CDR2 SQIVND (reference sequence). The CDR3 covers 13 residues. V was clipped by 8 bases and J by 10 bases, with 19 bases between them. Overall study results and limits: Donors belonging to an Asian-associated ancestry cluster reportedly showed fewer N-insertions in productive TCRs than the roughly 700-donor mean, according to what a later analysis found. In a later analysis, the majority of CMV-associated beta chains seemingly showed HLA restriction. Later, an analysis found that common viral pathogens appeared to be linked with several of the most significant clusters.

PCR was performed using 60 Vbeta and 13 Jbeta primers. Some clones are missing from TCRdb's copy, which holds only in-frame ones; the method was immunoSEQ multiplex PCR. The sample lists 150,000 or so clones, approximately 79% occurring once. As regards this clone: Its antigen is as yet unknown.

Sequencing was performed on PBMCs. The sequence was collected from a woman in her thirties or forties in good health and CMV-seropositive. The rearrangement links TRBV19 to TRBJ2-3; D is perhaps TRBD2 (6 bases). The CDR3 reads CASHTSPSEAQYF. DNA for the CDR3: TGTGCCAGTCATACAAGTCCTAGCGAGGCGCAGTATTTT. The entire variable domain, with the rest obtained from reference TRBV19 and TRBJ2-3, is as follows: DGGITQSPKYLFRKEGQNVTLSCEQNLNHDAMYWYRQDPGQGLRLIYYSQIVNDFQKGDIAEGYSVSREKKESFPLTVTSAQKNPTAFYLCASHTSPSEAQYFGPGTRLTVL.